Below, 29 T cell receptor beta chains from the same sample are listed, as sequenced in a study of control samples from healthy donors and cancer patients. Some clones are missing from TCRdb's copy, which holds only in-frame ones; the method was immunoSEQ multiplex PCR. The sample gives about 58,000 clones, over 75% of which show up once; about 13% is in the top ten. Material for sequencing was PBMCs. These receptors were obtained from a woman aged 55-70 years with lung cancer.

This clone was recorded a few times. DNA for the CDR3: TGTGCCAGCAGCTCCGACAGGAACACTGAAGCTTTCTTT. Translated: CASSSDRNTEAFF. The genes are TRBV7-2 and TRBJ1-1, with D tentatively TRBD1 (5 bases). V shed 4 bases and J shed 1 base, with 7 bases lying between them. The CDR3 sequence is 13 residues long. The V gene's germline CDR1 is SGHTA and CDR2 FQGNSA.

This clone was observed once. The V and J genes are TRBV4-1 and TRBJ2-2, with D unresolved. The CDR3 contains 17 residues. V was cut by 4 bases and J by 0 bases, with 15 bases left in between. Germline CDR1 MGHRA, CDR2 YSYEKL. The CDR3 protein is CASSRQAWHANTGELFF. CDR3 DNA: TGCGCCAGCAGCCGACAAGCGTGGCACGCGAACACCGGGGAGCTGTTTTTT.

The rearrangement uses TRBV5-1 and TRBJ2-3; 7 bases are shared with TRBD2. CDR3 length equals 14 residues. With V trimmed by 5 bases and J by 0 bases, 3 bases remained unmatched. Looked up from germline, CDR1 is SGHRS and CDR2 is YFSETQ. CDR3 protein: CASSLAASTDTQYF. CDR3 DNA sequence: TGCGCCAGCAGTCTAGCGGCTAGCACAGATACGCAGTATTTT.

V gene TRBV11-2 combines with J gene TRBJ2-2, with 8 positions matching TRBD2. The germline V gene encodes CDR1 SGHAT and CDR2 FQNNGV. The CDR3 is 15 residues long. V was pared by 5 bases and J by 1 base, with 3 bases of the junction left unmatched. CDR3 region: CASSLSGRNTGELFF. The CDR3 coding sequence is TGTGCCAGCAGCCTAAGCGGGAGGAACACCGGGGAGCTGTTTTTT.

This clone was observed a handful of times. The rearrangement uses TRBV7-9 and TRBJ1-2; D remains ambiguous. Trimming took off 5 bases at V and 4 bases at J, with 11 bases between the two ends. Germline CDR1 is SEHNR and CDR2 is FQNEAQ (reference sequence). This CDR3 has 13 amino acids. The CDR3 DNA reads as TGTGCCAGCAGCCCCATCTCTCTCTATGGCTACACCTTC. It specifies CASSPISLYGYTF.

The V gene is TRBV10-3, the J gene TRBJ1-5; the D is unclear. This CDR3 contains 13 residues. In germline, CDR1 is ENHRY, CDR2 SYGVKD. With 3 bases removed from V and 0 bases from J, the gap between germline ends came to 3 bases. The CDR3 DNA sequence: TGTGCCATCAGTGATGGTAGCAATCAGCCCCAGCATTTT. Protein product: CAISDGSNQPQHF.

This chain connects TRBV5-1 to TRBJ2-1, with D perhaps assigned TRBD1 or TRBD2 (5 bases each). The germline V gene encodes CDR1 SGHRS and CDR2 YFSETQ. The CDR3 extends over 16 amino acids. V was shortened by 4 bases and J by 5 bases, with 19 bases between the two germline ends. The CDR3 spells CASSGSRDRYNNEQFF. As DNA, the CDR3 is TGCGCCAGCAGCGGCTCGAGGGACCGTTACAACAATGAGCAGTTCTTC.

The chain is built from TRBV7-8 and TRBJ2-7; TRBD1 matches at 9 bases. This CDR3 is built from 16 residues. V gave up 8 bases and J gave up 8 bases; unmatched junction bases: 19. Per the germline V gene, CDR1 is SGHVS and CDR2 is FQNEAQ. The CDR3: CASSPDRGTTIRQQYF. The CDR3 coding sequence is TGTGCCAGCTCCCCGGACAGGGGTACGACTATCCGGCAGCAGTACTTC.

Concerning this clone: At the DNA level, this CDR3 is encoded by other sequences in the same sample as well. The rearrangement joins TRBV28 to TRBJ2-6; a weak D match, TRBD2 (5 bases). CDR1 and CDR2 (germline): MDHEN, SYDVKM. The V end lost 5 bases, the J end lost 0 bases, and 8 bases lay between the germline ends. The CDR3 contains 15 residues. CDR3 sequence: CASSLGASGANVLTF. DNA of the CDR3: TGTGCCAGCAGTCTGGGAGCCTCTGGGGCCAACGTCCTGACTTTC.

As DNA, the CDR3 is TGTGCCAGCAGCCCAACAGGACAGGGCCATGAGCAGTTCTTC. It codes for CASSPTGQGHEQFF. The rearrangement uses TRBV7-3 and TRBJ2-1; 8 positions match TRBD1. Germline V gene sequence: CDR1 SGHTA, CDR2 FQGTGA. Unmatched junction bases numbered 8, after V lost 5 bases and J lost 8 bases. The CDR3 extends over 14 amino acids.

The rearrangement joins TRBV4-1 to TRBJ2-7; no clear D gene. V lost 1 base, J lost 0 bases, and 13 bases lay in between. The germline gives CDR1 MGHRA, CDR2 YSYEKL. This CDR3 has 16 amino acids. CDR3 bases: TGCGCCAGCAGCCAAGTAGTCGCAGGTAACTCCTACGAGCAGTACTTC. Its protein is CASSQVVAGNSYEQYF.

The chain is built from TRBV3-1 (or the pseudogene TRBV3-2) and TRBJ2-7; D call uncertain. Germline V gene data show CDR1 as LGHDT and CDR2 as YNNKEL (reference sequence). The CDR3 is made up of 14 amino acids. Deletions cut 5 bases from V and 6 bases from J, with 17 bases between. The CDR3 loop reads CASSIKGSLPEQYF. In DNA form, the CDR3 reads TGTGCCAGCAGCATAAAGGGCTCCCTCCCCGAGCAGTACTTC.

The chain recombines TRBV9 with TRBJ2-5, with D maybe TRBD1 (6 bases). This CDR3 spans 18 amino acids. Per the germline V gene, CDR1 is SGDLS and CDR2 is YYNGEE. Trimming cost V 1 base and J 2 bases, with 21 bases left between them. CDR3 sequence reads: CASSVSPPTGTPQETQYF. The CDR3 DNA follows: TGTGCCAGCAGCGTATCCCCCCCTACCGGGACACCTCAAGAGACCCAGTACTTC.

The chain links TRBV5-1 to TRBJ2-5; TRBD1 matches at 8 bases. The CDR3 is 13 residues long. The germline gives CDR1 SGHRS, CDR2 YFSETQ. The V gene end was trimmed by 4 bases and the J gene end by 3 bases; junction bases not matched to a gene: 2. The CDR3 sequence is CASSVGQEETQYF. Here the CDR3 DNA reads TGCGCCAGCAGCGTGGGACAGGAAGAGACCCAGTACTTC. Full variable domain (missing parts from reference TRBV5-1 and TRBJ2-5): KAGVTQTPRYLIKTRGQQVTLSCSPISGHRSVSWYQQTPGQGLQFLFEYFSETQRNKGNFPGRFSGRQFSNSRSEMNVSTLELGDSALYLCASSVGQEETQYFGPGTRLLVL.

The chain uses TRBV20-1 and TRBJ2-7; 8 nucleotides line up with TRBD2. The CDR3 extends over 13 amino acids. After removal of 3 bases from V and 5 bases from J, the junction contained 6 bases not matched to a gene. Germline lookup yields CDR1 DFQATT and CDR2 SNEGSKA (reference sequence). DNA for the CDR3: TGCAGTGCTAGTTGGGGTAGCGGGAACGAGCAGTACTTC. This encodes CSASWGSGNEQYF.

The chain couples TRBV11-2 to TRBJ2-1; no firm D call. V lost 0 bases and J lost 9, with 9 bases in between. The CDR3 consists of 13 residues. CDR1 and CDR2 from the germline V gene are SGHAT and FQNNGV. The CDR3 loop reads CASSLEVAGEQFF. The CDR3 DNA reads as TGTGCCAGCAGCTTAGAAGTGGCAGGTGAGCAGTTCTTC.

This clone appeared a single time. The chain recombines TRBV5-1 with TRBJ2-7, with a possible D match to TRBD2 (7 bases). This CDR3 contains 14 residues. The ends were cut back, 6 bases at V and 5 bases at J, with 18 bases in the middle. Germline values: CDR1 SGHRS, CDR2 YFSETQ. CDR3 coding DNA: TGCGCCAGCACACTAGGGGGGGCTGGCCACGAGCAGTACTTC. This sequence encodes CASTLGGAGHEQYF.

The J gene is TRBJ2-2, the V gene TRBV2, with 9 positions matching TRBD2. The CDR3 extends over 13 amino acids. Germline assignment: CDR1 SNHLY and CDR2 FYNNEI. With 8 bases clipped from V and 8 bases from J, the junction kept 6 bases outside the gene matches. CDR3 nucleotide sequence: TGTGCCAGCGGGCTAGCGGGAAGGGGGGAGCTGTTTTTT. Its translation: CASGLAGRGELFF.

The chain recombines TRBV18 with TRBJ1-2; TRBD1 might be the D (5 bases). V dropped 2 bases and J dropped 7 bases, with 17 bases sitting between them. This CDR3 comprises 15 residues. Germline V gene sequence: CDR1 KGHSH, CDR2 LQKENI. DNA for the CDR3: TGTGCCAGCTCACCAATCAGGGAGGTCGTTGGTGGCTACACCTTC. Its translation is CASSPIREVVGGYTF.

V usage is TRBV4-2 and J usage is TRBJ2-3; tentatively, D is TRBD2 (7 bases). The V end was cut by 2 bases, the J end by 1 base, with 19 bases between. The length of the CDR3 is 18 residues. Germline CDR1 reads LGHNA; CDR2 reads YNFKEQ. CDR3 region: CASSQLLEGGGRTDTQYF. In nucleotides, the CDR3 is TGTGCCAGCAGCCAACTCCTGGAGGGCGGGGGCCGCACAGATACGCAGTATTTT.

The V and J genes are TRBV11-2 and TRBJ1-1; TRBD1 is a possible D gene (5 bases). The CDR3 sequence is 15 residues long. The ends were cut back, 3 bases at V and 0 bases at J, with 11 bases in the middle. CDR1 and CDR2 from the germline V gene are SGHAT and FQNNGV. The CDR3 is CASSFRGGLNTEAFF. DNA for the CDR3: TGTGCCAGCAGCTTTAGGGGCGGTTTGAACACTGAAGCTTTCTTT.

Only a few counts were recorded for this clone. The chain joins TRBV2 to TRBJ1-5, with a tentative D call TRBD1 (6 bases). Trimming shortened V by 7 bases and J by 2 bases, and 9 bases separated the two germline ends. The CDR3 is made up of 13 amino acids. The germline gives CDR1 SNHLY, CDR2 FYNNEI. This chain's CDR3 is CASNRAGNQPQHF. CDR3 bases: TGTGCCAGCAACAGGGCGGGCAATCAGCCCCAGCATTTT.

V gene TRBV19 combines with J gene TRBJ1-1, with 8 bases matching TRBD1. From germline, CDR1 is LNHDA and CDR2 SQIVND (reference sequence). The V segment lost 6 bases and the J segment 4 bases; nucleotides outside the gene matches: 19. The CDR3 is 18 residues long. CDR3 in DNA: TGTGCCAGTAGGGAATTGCAGGGGGCGAGACGGTTGGGCACTGAAGCTTTCTTT. Its protein is CASRELQGARRLGTEAFF.

The chain recombines TRBV6-5 with TRBJ2-2; D possibly uses TRBD1 or TRBD2 (5 bases each). The CDR3 has 15 amino acids. V lost 2 bases and J lost 0, with 7 bases in between. Germline CDR1 is MNHEY and CDR2 is SVGAGI. CDR3 nucleotide sequence: TGTGCCAGCAGTTACGAGGGGACGAACACCGGGGAGCTGTTTTTT. This gives the protein CASSYEGTNTGELFF.

The chain employs TRBV5-8 and TRBJ2-3, with 12 nucleotides matching TRBD2. The CDR3 spans 17 residues. The germline CDR1 and CDR2 sequences are SGHTS and YDEGEE. Germline trimming cut 3 bases from V and 0 bases from J; bases unmatched to any gene: 5. For the CDR3, the DNA is TGTGCCAGCAGCTGGACTAGCGGGGTGCAAAGCACAGATACGCAGTATTTT. It translates to CASSWTSGVQSTDTQYF.

J is TRBJ2-1 and V is TRBV9, with TRBD1 identical over 8 bases. The junction had 4 bases not matched to a gene; V was cut back by 0 bases and J by 5 bases. CDR3 length: 15 amino acids. The germline CDR1 and CDR2 sequences are SGDLS and YYNGEE. In DNA, the CDR3 is TGTGCCAGCAGCGTAGCCGGACAGGGCAACAATGAGCAGTTCTTC. It is translated as CASSVAGQGNNEQFF.

This clone was recorded once. The V gene is TRBV5-8, the J gene TRBJ1-2; D uncertain. The V gene's germline CDR1 is SGHTS and CDR2 YDEGEE. Trimming stripped 3 bases from V and 3 bases from J, with 18 bases between. The CDR3 runs to 16 residues. The CDR3: CASSSPLVLWDYGYTF. In DNA form, the CDR3 reads TGTGCCAGCAGCTCGCCCCTAGTCCTGTGGGACTATGGCTACACCTTC.

Only a few counts were recorded for this clone. The CDR3 protein is CASSSVGGPTDTQYF. CDR3 nucleotides: TGTGCCAGCAGCTCTGTGGGGGGGCCTACAGATACGCAGTATTTT. The chain combines TRBV7-3 with TRBJ2-3; the D gene is possibly TRBD2 (7 bases). Germline V lookup: CDR1 SGHTA, CDR2 FQGTGA. With 4 bases removed from V and 3 bases from J, the gap between germline ends came to 14 bases. There are 15 residues in the CDR3.

The count of this clone is one. The chain couples TRBV20-1 to TRBJ2-7; D call uncertain. Germline lookup yields CDR1 DFQATT and CDR2 SNEGSKA (reference sequence). This CDR3 is built from 11 residues. The V and J ends lost 8 bases and 2 bases respectively, with 10 bases between them. The CDR3 DNA follows: TGCAGTCCTACAAGGACCTACGAGCAGTACTTC. It translates to CSPTRTYEQYF.